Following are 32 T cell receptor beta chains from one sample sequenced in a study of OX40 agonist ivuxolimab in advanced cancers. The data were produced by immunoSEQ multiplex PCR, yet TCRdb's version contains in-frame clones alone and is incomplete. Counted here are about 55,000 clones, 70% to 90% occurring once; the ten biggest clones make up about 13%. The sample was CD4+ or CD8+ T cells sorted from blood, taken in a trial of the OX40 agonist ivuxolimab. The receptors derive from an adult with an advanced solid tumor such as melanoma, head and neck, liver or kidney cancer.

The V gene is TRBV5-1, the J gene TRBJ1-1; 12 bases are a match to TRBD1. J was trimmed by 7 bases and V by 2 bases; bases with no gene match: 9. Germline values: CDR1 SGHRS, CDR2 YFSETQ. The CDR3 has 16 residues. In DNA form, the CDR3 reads TGCGCCAGCAGCTTTGGGGGACAGGGGGCGAGAGATGAAGCTTTCTTT. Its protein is CASSFGGQGARDEAFF.

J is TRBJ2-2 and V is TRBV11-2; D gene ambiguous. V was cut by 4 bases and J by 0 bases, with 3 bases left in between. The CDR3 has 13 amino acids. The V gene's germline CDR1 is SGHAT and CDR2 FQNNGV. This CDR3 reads CASSSANTGELFF. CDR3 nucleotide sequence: TGTGCCAGCAGCTCCGCGAACACCGGGGAGCTGTTTTTT.

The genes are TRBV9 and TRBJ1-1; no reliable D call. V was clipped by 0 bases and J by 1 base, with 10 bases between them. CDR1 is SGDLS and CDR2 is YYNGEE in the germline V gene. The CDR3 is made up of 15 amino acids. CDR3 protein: CASSVDGFRNTEAFF. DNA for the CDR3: TGTGCCAGCAGCGTAGATGGGTTCCGGAACACTGAAGCTTTCTTT.

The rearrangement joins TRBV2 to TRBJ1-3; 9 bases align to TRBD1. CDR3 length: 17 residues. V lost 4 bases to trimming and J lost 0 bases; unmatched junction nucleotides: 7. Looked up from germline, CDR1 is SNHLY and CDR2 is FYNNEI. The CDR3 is CASSVLGQGPSGNTIYF. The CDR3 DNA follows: TGTGCCAGCAGTGTCCTGGGACAGGGACCCTCTGGAAACACCATATATTTT.

The CDR3 region has the DNA TGTGCCAGCAGCTCCAGACTAGCGGGACCCACCGGGGAGCTGTTTTTT. Protein: CASSSRLAGPTGELFF. The J gene is TRBJ2-2, the V gene TRBV13; 11 bases are shared with TRBD2. Germline V lookup: CDR1 PRHDT, CDR2 FYEKMQ (reference sequence). This CDR3 contains 16 residues. The J segment lost 4 bases and the V segment lost 4 bases, leaving 5 bases of the junction unmatched.

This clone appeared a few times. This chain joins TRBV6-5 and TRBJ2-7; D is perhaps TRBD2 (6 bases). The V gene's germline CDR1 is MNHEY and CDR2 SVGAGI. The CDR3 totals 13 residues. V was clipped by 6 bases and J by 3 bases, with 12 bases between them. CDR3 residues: CASSSGTDYEQYF. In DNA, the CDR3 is TGTGCCAGCAGCTCCGGGACTGACTACGAGCAGTACTTC.

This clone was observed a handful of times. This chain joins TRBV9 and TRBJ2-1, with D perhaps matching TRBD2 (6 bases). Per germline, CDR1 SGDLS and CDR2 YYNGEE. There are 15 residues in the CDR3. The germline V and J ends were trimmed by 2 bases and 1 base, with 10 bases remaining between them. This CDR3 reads CASSVGGKSYNEQFF. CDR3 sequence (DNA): TGTGCCAGCAGCGTCGGCGGGAAGTCCTACAATGAGCAGTTCTTC.

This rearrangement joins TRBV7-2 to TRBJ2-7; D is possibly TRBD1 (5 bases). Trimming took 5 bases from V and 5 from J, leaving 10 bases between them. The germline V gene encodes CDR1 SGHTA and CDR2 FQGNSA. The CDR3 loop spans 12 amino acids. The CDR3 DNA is TGTGCCAGCAGCATTCGACAGCACGAGCAGTACTTC. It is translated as CASSIRQHEQYF.

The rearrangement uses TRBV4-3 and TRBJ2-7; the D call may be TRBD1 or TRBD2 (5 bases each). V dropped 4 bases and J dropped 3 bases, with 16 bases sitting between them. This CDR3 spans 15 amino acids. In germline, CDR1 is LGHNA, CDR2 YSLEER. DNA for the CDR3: TGCGCCAGCAGCCTCGATTCGGGACGGCGCTACGAGCAGTACTTC. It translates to CASSLDSGRRYEQYF.

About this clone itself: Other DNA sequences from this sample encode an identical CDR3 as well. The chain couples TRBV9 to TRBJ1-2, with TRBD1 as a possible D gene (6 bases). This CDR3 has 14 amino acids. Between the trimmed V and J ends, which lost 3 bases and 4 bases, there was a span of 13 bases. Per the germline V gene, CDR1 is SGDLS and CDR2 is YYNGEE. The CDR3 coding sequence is TGTGCCAGCAGCGCCTTTACAGGGACCTATGGCTACACCTTC. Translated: CASSAFTGTYGYTF.

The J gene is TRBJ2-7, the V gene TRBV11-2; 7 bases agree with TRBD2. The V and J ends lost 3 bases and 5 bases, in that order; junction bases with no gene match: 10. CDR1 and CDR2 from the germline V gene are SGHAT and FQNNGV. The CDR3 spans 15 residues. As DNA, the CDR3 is TGTGCCAGCAGCTTCGCTTGGGGGGGTGGGAACGAGCAGTACTTC. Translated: CASSFAWGGGNEQYF.

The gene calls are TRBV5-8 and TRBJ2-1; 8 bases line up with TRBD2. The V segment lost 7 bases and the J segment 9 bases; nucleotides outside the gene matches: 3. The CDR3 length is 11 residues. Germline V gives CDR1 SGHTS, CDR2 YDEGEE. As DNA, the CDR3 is TGTGCCAGCTTCGCGGGGGGTGAGCAGTTCTTC. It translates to CASFAGGEQFF.

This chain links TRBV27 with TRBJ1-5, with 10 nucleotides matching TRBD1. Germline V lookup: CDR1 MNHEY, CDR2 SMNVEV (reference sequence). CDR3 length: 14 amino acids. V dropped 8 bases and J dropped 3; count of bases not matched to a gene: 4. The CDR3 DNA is TGTGCCAGCGCAGGGACAGGGGCCAATCAGCCCCAGCATTTT. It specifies CASAGTGANQPQHF.

The CDR3 loop is CASSPDGKIEAFF. CDR3 bases: TGTGCCAGCAGCCCCGACGGCAAGATTGAAGCTTTCTTT. This chain connects TRBV27 to TRBJ1-1, with D hard to call. The CDR3 consists of 13 residues. Germline loops: CDR1 MNHEY, CDR2 SMNVEV (reference sequence). Trimming stripped 6 bases from V and 7 bases from J, with 15 bases between.

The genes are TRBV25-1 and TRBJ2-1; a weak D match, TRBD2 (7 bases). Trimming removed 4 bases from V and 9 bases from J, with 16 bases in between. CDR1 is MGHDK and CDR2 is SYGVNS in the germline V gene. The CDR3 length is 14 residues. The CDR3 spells CASSVSGGAAEQFF. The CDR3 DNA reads TGTGCCAGCAGTGTTAGTGGGGGGGCTGCTGAGCAGTTCTTC.

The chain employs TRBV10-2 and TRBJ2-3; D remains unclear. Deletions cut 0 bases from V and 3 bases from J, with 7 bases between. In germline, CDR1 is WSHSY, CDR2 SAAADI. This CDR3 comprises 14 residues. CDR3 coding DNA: TGCGCCAGCAGTGAGTCCCGCCAGACAGATACGCAGTATTTT. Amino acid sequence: CASSESRQTDTQYF.

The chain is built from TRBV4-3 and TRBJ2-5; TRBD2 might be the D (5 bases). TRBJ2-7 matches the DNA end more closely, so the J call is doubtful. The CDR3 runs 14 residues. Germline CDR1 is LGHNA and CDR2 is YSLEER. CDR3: CASSQGPGTYEQYF. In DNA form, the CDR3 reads TGCGCCAGCAGCCAAGGTCCGGGGACCTACGAGCAGTACTTC.

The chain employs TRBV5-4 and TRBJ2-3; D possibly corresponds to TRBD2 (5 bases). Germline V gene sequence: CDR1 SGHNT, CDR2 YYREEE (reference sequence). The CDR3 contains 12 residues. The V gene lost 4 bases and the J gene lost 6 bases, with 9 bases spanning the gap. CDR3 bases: TGTGCCAGCAGCATAATAGCGGATACGCAGTATTTT. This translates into CASSIIADTQYF.

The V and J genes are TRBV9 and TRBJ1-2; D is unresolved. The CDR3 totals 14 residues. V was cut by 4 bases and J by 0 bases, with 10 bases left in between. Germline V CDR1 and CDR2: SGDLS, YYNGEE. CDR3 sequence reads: CASSPRGTNYGYTF. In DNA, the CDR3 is TGTGCCAGCAGCCCCAGAGGGACTAACTATGGCTACACCTTC.

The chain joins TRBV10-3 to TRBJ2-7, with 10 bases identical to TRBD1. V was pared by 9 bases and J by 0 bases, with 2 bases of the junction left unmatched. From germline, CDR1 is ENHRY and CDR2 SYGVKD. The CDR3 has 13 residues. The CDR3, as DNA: TGTGCCATTGGGACAGGGGACTCCTACGAGCAGTACTTC. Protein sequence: CAIGTGDSYEQYF.

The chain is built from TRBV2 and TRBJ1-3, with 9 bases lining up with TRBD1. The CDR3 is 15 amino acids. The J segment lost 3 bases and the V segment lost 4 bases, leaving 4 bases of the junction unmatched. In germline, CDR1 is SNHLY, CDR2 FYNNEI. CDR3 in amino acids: CASSVRDRVGNTIYF. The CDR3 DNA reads TGTGCCAGCAGTGTACGGGACAGGGTTGGAAACACCATATATTTT.

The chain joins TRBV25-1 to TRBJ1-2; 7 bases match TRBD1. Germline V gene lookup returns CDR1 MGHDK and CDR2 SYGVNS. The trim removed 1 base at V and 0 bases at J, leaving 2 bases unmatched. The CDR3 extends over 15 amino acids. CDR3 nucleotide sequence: TGTGCCAGCAGTGAATGGGGGACAGCTAACTATGGCTACACCTTC. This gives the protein CASSEWGTANYGYTF.

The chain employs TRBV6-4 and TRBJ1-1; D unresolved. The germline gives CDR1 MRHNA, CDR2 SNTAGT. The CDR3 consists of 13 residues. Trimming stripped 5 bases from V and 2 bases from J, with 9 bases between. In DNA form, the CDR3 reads TGTGCCAGCAGTACGGAATCTAACACTGAAGCTTTCTTT. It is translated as CASSTESNTEAFF.

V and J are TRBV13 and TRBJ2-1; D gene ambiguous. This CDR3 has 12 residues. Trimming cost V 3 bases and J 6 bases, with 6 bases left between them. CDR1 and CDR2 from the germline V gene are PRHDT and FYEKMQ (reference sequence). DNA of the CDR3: TGTGCCAGCAGCTTTTACGTCAATGAGCAGTTCTTC. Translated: CASSFYVNEQFF.

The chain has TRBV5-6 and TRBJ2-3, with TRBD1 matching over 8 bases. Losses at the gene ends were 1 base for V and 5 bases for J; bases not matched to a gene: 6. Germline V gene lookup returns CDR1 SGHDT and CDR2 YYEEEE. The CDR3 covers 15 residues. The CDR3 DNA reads TGTGCCAGCAGCTTGAGCGTAGGACAGGGAGATACGCAGTATTTT. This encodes CASSLSVGQGDTQYF.

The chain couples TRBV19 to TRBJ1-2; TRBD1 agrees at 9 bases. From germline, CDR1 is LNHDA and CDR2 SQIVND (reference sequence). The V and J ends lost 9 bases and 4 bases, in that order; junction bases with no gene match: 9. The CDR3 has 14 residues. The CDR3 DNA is TGTGCCAGCGTCCGGGACAGGGATAGCTATGGCTACACCTTC. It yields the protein CASVRDRDSYGYTF.

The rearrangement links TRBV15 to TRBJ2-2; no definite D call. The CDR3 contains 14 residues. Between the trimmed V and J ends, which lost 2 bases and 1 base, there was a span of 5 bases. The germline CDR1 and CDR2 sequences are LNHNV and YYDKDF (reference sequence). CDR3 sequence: CATSRTENTGELFF. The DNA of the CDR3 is TGTGCCACCAGCAGAACGGAGAACACCGGGGAGCTGTTTTTT.

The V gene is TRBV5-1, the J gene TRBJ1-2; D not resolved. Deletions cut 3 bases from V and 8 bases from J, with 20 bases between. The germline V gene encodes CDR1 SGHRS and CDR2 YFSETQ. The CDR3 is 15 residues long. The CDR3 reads CASSYPDGEVGGYTF. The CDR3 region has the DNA TGCGCCAGCAGCTATCCAGACGGGGAAGTGGGCGGCTACACCTTC.

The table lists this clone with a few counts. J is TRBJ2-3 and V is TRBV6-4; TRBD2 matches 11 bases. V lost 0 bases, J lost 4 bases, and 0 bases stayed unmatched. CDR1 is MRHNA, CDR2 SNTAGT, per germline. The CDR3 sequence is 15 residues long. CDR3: CASSDSSGGADTQYF. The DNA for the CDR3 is TGTGCCAGCAGTGACTCTAGCGGGGGGGCAGATACGCAGTATTTT.

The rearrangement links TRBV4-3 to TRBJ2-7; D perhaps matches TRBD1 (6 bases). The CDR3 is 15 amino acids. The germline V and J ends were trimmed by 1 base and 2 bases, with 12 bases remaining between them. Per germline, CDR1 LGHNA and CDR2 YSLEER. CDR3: CASSQARDIPYEQYF. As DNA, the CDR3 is TGCGCCAGCAGCCAAGCCCGGGACATACCCTACGAGCAGTACTTC.

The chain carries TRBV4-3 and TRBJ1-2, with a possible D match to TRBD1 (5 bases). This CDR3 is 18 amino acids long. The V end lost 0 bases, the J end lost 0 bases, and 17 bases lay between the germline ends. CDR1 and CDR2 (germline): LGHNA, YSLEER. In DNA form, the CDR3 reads TGCGCCAGCAGCCAAGATCGATCTGGACACACGGCTAACTATGGCTACACCTTC. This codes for CASSQDRSGHTANYGYTF.

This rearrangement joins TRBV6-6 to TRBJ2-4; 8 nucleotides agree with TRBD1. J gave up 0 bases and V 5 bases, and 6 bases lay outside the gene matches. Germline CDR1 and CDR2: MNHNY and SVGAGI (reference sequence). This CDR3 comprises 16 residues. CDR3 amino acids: CASSHRGQVAKNIQYF. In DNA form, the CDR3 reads TGTGCCAGCAGTCACCGGGGACAGGTAGCCAAAAACATTCAGTACTTC.